The 25 T cell receptor beta chains reported below all come from one sample, sequenced in a study of Graves' ophthalmopathy and Graves' hyperthyroidism. The sequenced template was RNA, covering the TCR beta CDR3 region. Amplification began with first-round RT-PCR using HTBI primers, then second-round multiplex PCR was performed. TCRdb re-analysed the multiplex PCR reads in MiXCR, keeping a single row per CDR3 protein. The sample lists around 660,000 distinct CDR3 sequences; 35% to 45% were seen once. Input material: peripheral blood. These receptors all stem from an adult man with Graves' ophthalmopathy.

In this sample, this clonotype turned up once. A much larger clone lies one base from this, so it may be a read error. The rearrangement uses TRBV25-1 and TRBJ2-6; 8 bases align to TRBD1. CDR3 length: 16 amino acids. J was trimmed by 2 bases and V by 5 bases; bases with no gene match: 5. Germline lookup yields CDR1 MGHDK and CDR2 SYGVNS. The CDR3, as DNA: TGTGCCAGCAGTAACCCAGGGGGCCCTGGGGCCAACGTCCTGACTTTC. Protein: CASSNPGGPGANVLTF.

The gene calls are TRBV30 and TRBJ1-5; 11 nucleotides align to TRBD1. This CDR3 comprises 13 residues. CDR1 and CDR2 (germline): GTSNPN, SVGIG (reference sequence). V lost 7 bases to trimming and J lost 6 bases; unmatched junction nucleotides: 5. The DNA for the CDR3 is TGTGCCTTTGGACAGGGGGCAGGTCAGCCCCAGCATTTT. Translated: CAFGQGAGQPQHF.

This clonotype was seen ten or more times. This rearrangement joins TRBV19 to TRBJ1-1, with 7 bases that match TRBD1. This CDR3 region has 14 residues. V trimming: 2 bases; J trimming: 1 base; junction bases outside the gene matches: 1. Germline V lookup: CDR1 LNHDA, CDR2 SQIVND (reference sequence). This CDR3 is CASSITGANTEAFF. CDR3 DNA sequence: TGTGCCAGTAGTATAACAGGGGCGAACACTGAAGCTTTCTTT.

As concerns this clonotype: A junction boundary mismatches the germline segment, possibly from a read error. The V and J genes are TRBV10-3 and TRBJ2-7; the D gene is possibly TRBD1 (6 bases). Germline CDR1 and CDR2: ENHRY and SYGVKD. The CDR3 runs 18 residues. This CDR3 is CASSYHGQTGSSTYEQYF. CDR3 bases: TGTGCCAGCAGTTACCATGGACAAACAGGGTCCTCTACCTACGAGCAGTACTTC.

Ten or more counts support this clonotype. The chain joins TRBV7-6 to TRBJ1-4; D perhaps matches TRBD1 (6 bases). The CDR3 runs to 15 residues. V lost 1 base and J lost 4, with 10 bases in between. Per the germline V gene, CDR1 is SGHVS and CDR2 is FNYEAQ. CDR3 sequence: CASSLGQEVNEKLFF. DNA of the CDR3: TGTGCCAGCAGCTTAGGACAGGAGGTTAATGAAAAACTGTTTTTT.

This clonotype showed up just a few times. The rearrangement joins TRBV5-5 to TRBJ1-1; 9 positions match TRBD1. Looked up from germline, CDR1 is SGHKS and CDR2 is YYEKEE (reference sequence). J was trimmed by 4 bases and V by 2 bases; bases with no gene match: 9. There are 16 residues in the CDR3. The CDR3 spells CASSLGTGFTATEAFF. CDR3 nucleotide sequence: TGTGCCAGCAGCTTAGGGACAGGGTTTACGGCCACTGAAGCTTTCTTT.

Regarding this clonotype: This could be a read error, since a much larger clone is one nucleotide away. J is TRBJ1-2 and V is TRBV5-4, with 8 bases fitting TRBD1. Germline-derived CDR1 and CDR2 are SGHNT and YYREEE (reference sequence). This CDR3 comprises 14 residues. J lost 9 bases, V lost 2 bases, and 9 bases had no gene match. As DNA, the CDR3 is TGTGCCAGCAGCTTAGGCCGGACAGGGCAAAGCTACACCTTC. It yields the protein CASSLGRTGQSYTF. Complete variable domain (other parts from reference TRBV5-4 and TRBJ1-2): ETGVTQSPTHLIKTRGQQVTLRCSSQSGHNTVSWYQQALGQGPQFIFQYYREEENGRGNFPPRFSGLQFPNYSSELNVNALELDDSALYLCASSLGRTGQSYTFGSGTRLTVV.

The rearrangement links TRBV20-1 to TRBJ2-7, with 10 bases lining up with TRBD2. CDR3 length: 12 residues. Germline lookup yields CDR1 DFQATT and CDR2 SNEGSKA (reference sequence). V shed 2 bases and J 5 bases; nucleotides not matched to a gene: 0. In nucleotides, the CDR3 is TGCAGTGCTAGACTAGCGGGGGACGAGCAGTACTTC. Translating gives CSARLAGDEQYF.

The V gene is TRBV19, the J gene TRBJ1-1, with D possibly being TRBD1 (5 bases). Looked up from germline, CDR1 is LNHDA and CDR2 is SQIVND (reference sequence). CDR3 size: 14 residues. Trimming took 5 bases from V and 5 from J, leaving 15 bases between them. The CDR3 DNA is TGTGCCAGTAGTGAAGACAGACTGGGAACTGAAGCTTTCTTT. Its translation: CASSEDRLGTEAFF.

This chain uses TRBV24-1 with TRBJ2-2, with D unclear. V lost 3 bases, J lost 5 bases, and 6 bases lay in between. CDR3 length: 13 amino acids. Germline V gives CDR1 KGHDR, CDR2 SFDVKD. This CDR3 reads CATSDVGTGELFF. The CDR3 bases are TGTGCCACCAGTGATGTTGGAACCGGGGAGCTGTTTTTT.

This clonotype has ten or more counts. The chain couples TRBV10-3 to TRBJ2-7, with TRBD1 matching 8 bases. Germline values: CDR1 ENHRY, CDR2 SYGVKD. CDR3 size: 12 residues. V lost 10 bases and J lost 3; bases outside the gene matches: 5. The DNA of the CDR3 is TGTGCCAACGGACAGGGTGACTACGAGCAGTACTTC. As protein: CANGQGDYEQYF.

This clonotype showed up many times. V usage is TRBV2 and J usage is TRBJ1-5, with D unresolved. V lost 3 bases to trimming and J lost 7 bases, with 7 bases between them. This CDR3 region has 12 residues. Germline V CDR1 and CDR2: SNHLY, FYNNEI. CDR3 sequence: CASSDERQPQHF. CDR3 in DNA: TGTGCCAGCAGTGATGAAAGGCAGCCCCAGCATTTT.

This clonotype was seen at least ten times. CDR3 bases: TGTGCCAGCAGCCAGAGCTCCTATAATTCACCCCTCCACTTT. Its translation: CASSQSSYNSPLHF. The rearrangement uses TRBV9 and TRBJ1-6; D is undetermined. V was trimmed by 4 bases and J by 0 bases, leaving 5 bases between them. The CDR3 runs 14 residues. Per germline, CDR1 SGDLS and CDR2 YYNGEE.

This clonotype was counted only a few times. CDR3 sequence reads: CSVTLPNSGREETQYF. The CDR3 DNA sequence: TGCAGTGTAACCCTCCCAAATAGCGGGAGGGAAGAGACCCAGTACTTC. The gene calls are TRBV20-1 and TRBJ2-5; TRBD2 matches 11 bases. Germline-derived CDR1 and CDR2 are DFQATT and SNEGSKA (reference sequence). Trimming took 7 bases from V and 3 from J; bases not matched to a gene: 13. The CDR3 length is 16 residues.

Many counts were recorded for this clonotype. This chain connects TRBV7-2 to TRBJ1-5, with unresolved D. The V end was cut by 5 bases, the J end by 5 bases, with 10 bases between. This CDR3 has 13 amino acids. Germline-derived CDR1 and CDR2 are SGHTA and FQGNSA. The CDR3 is CASSPQLDQPQHF. As DNA, the CDR3 is TGTGCCAGCAGCCCTCAACTAGATCAGCCCCAGCATTTT. Supplemented by reference TRBV7-2 and TRBJ1-5, the full variable domain reads GAGVSQSPSNKVTEKGKDVELRCDPISGHTALYWYRQSLGQGLEFLIYFQGNSAPDKSGLPSDRFSAERTGGSVSTLTIQRTQQEDSAVYLCASSPQLDQPQHFGDGTRLSIL.

This sequence joins TRBV6-2 or TRBV6-3 and TRBJ2-5; no clear D. The CDR3 has 16 amino acids. The germline CDR1 and CDR2 sequences are MNHEY and SVGEGT. With 2 bases removed from V and 2 bases from J, the gap between germline ends came to 15 bases. The CDR3 bases are TGTGCCAGCAGTTACGATGCGTGGGATACACAAGAGACCCAGTACTTC. It codes for CASSYDAWDTQETQYF.

The chain couples TRBV10-3 to TRBJ1-1; 7 bases agree with TRBD1. Losses at the gene ends were 10 bases for V and 0 bases for J; bases not matched to a gene: 8. The CDR3 covers 14 residues. CDR1 is ENHRY and CDR2 is SYGVKD in the germline V gene. The CDR3 loop reads CASNGGQMNTEAFF. The CDR3 DNA sequence: TGTGCCAGCAATGGGGGACAGATGAACACTGAAGCTTTCTTT.

This chain uses TRBV20-1 with TRBJ2-2, with 9 bases aligning to TRBD2. Germline lookup yields CDR1 DFQATT and CDR2 SNEGSKA (reference sequence). This CDR3 has 14 amino acids. Trimming took 6 bases from V and 2 from J; bases not matched to a gene: 4. Written as DNA, the CDR3 is TGCAGTGCCCCAGCGGGGGGTAACACCGGGGAGCTGTTTTTT. Translating gives CSAPAGGNTGELFF.

The chain uses TRBV5-1 and TRBJ1-4; D remains unclear. The V end was cut by 4 bases, the J end by 0 bases, with 13 bases between. The CDR3 is 16 residues long. CDR1 is SGHRS and CDR2 is YFSETQ in the germline V gene. This CDR3 is CASSQEVQTTNEKLFF. The DNA of the CDR3 is TGCGCCAGCAGCCAAGAAGTACAGACAACTAATGAAAAACTGTTTTTT.

The chain has TRBV2 and TRBJ1-5; possibly TRBD1 for D (6 bases). Deletions cut 3 bases from V and 6 bases from J, with 12 bases between. Germline CDR1 SNHLY, CDR2 FYNNEI. The CDR3 totals 14 residues. This CDR3 is CASSDTGTGQPQHF. In DNA form, the CDR3 reads TGTGCCAGCAGTGATACAGGGACGGGTCAGCCCCAGCATTTT.

This clonotype was counted many times. The CDR3 loop is CSVEGKGNQPQHF. The CDR3 DNA follows: TGCAGCGTTGAAGGAAAGGGAAATCAGCCCCAGCATTTT. The chain couples TRBV29-1 to TRBJ1-5, with unresolved D. Trimming stripped 1 base from V and 4 bases from J, with 8 bases between. CDR3 length: 13 amino acids. Germline values: CDR1 SQVTM, CDR2 ANQGSEA.

CDR3 region: CASGWTSANSPLHF. CDR3 in DNA: TGTGCCAGCGGTTGGACGTCTGCTAATTCACCCCTCCACTTT. The rearrangement links TRBV2 to TRBJ1-6; D unclear. V lost 8 bases, J lost 6 bases, and 14 bases lay in between. CDR1 and CDR2 from the germline V gene are SNHLY and FYNNEI. The length of the CDR3 is 14 residues.

V gene TRBV12-3 or TRBV12-4 combines with J gene TRBJ2-5; TRBD2 matches at 8 bases. The CDR3 length is 16 residues. CDR3: CASGLVLSGGQETQYF. The CDR3 nucleotides read TGTGCTAGTGGTTTGGTACTAAGCGGGGGTCAAGAGACCCAGTACTTC.

This clonotype was recorded at least ten times. The chain recombines TRBV29-1 with TRBJ2-2, with TRBD2 matching over 7 bases. The V and J ends lost 1 base and 6 bases, in that order; junction bases with no gene match: 20. The CDR3 totals 19 residues. Germline V CDR1 and CDR2: SQVTM, ANQGSEA. The CDR3 loop is CSVEVRASGTPRYPGELFF. The DNA of the CDR3 is TGCAGCGTTGAAGTTCGGGCTAGCGGAACTCCTCGTTATCCCGGGGAGCTGTTTTTT.

In regard to this clonotype: Possible read error: a much larger clone is one base away. V gene TRBV7-9 combines with J gene TRBJ2-2; D unresolved. CDR1 is SEHNR, CDR2 FQNEAQ, per germline (reference sequence). CDR3 length: 14 amino acids. Trimming cost V 3 bases and J 7 bases, with 12 bases left between them. The CDR3 is CASSLRVGSGELFF. CDR3 DNA: TGTGCCAGCAGCTTGAGAGTTGGCAGCGGGGAGCTGTTTTTT.